A single sample gave rise to the 20 T cell receptor beta chains below, sequenced in a study of brain T cells in children with intractable seizures. The data were produced by immunoSEQ multiplex PCR, yet TCRdb's version contains in-frame clones alone and is incomplete. Of fewer than 150,000 clones in the sample, around 94% were seen once. Sequenced here: peripheral blood, sampled at surgery. Every receptor here comes from a boy under two years old with hemimegalencephaly and intractable seizures.

The V gene is TRBV6-2 or TRBV6-3, the J gene TRBJ1-5; D is possibly TRBD1 (6 bases). CDR3 length: 15 amino acids. V was pared by 3 bases and J by 4 bases, with 13 bases between. Germline V gene data show CDR1 as MNHEY and CDR2 as SVGEGT. CDR3 loop: CASSYGGHRNQPQHF. CDR3 DNA sequence: TGTGCCAGCAGTTATGGGGGACACCGGAATCAGCCCCAGCATTTT.

The V and J genes are TRBV21-1 and TRBJ2-7; the D segment call TRBD2 is taken from the table without a DNA check. TRBV21-1 is classified as a pseudogene. The CDR3 is made up of 15 amino acids. CDR3 protein: CASSETSGRVGEQYF. The CDR3, as DNA: TGTGCCAGCAGCGAGACTAGCGGGAGAGTGGGCGAGCAGTACTTC.

The chain carries TRBV6-4 and TRBJ1-6; D ambiguous. Germline-derived CDR1 and CDR2 are MRHNA and SNTAGT. The CDR3 is 14 residues long. V was shortened by 4 bases and J by 9 bases, with 13 bases between the two germline ends. CDR3 amino acids: CASSAEVTGSPLHF. As DNA, the CDR3 is TGTGCCAGCAGTGCAGAAGTCACGGGTTCACCCCTCCACTTT.

With regard to this clone: A far bigger clonotype differs at one base, so this is likely a read error. This chain joins TRBV6-6 and TRBJ2-3; no clear D. Trimming cost V 2 bases and J 4 bases, with 1 base left between them. The CDR3 covers 11 residues. Germline CDR1 MNHNY, CDR2 SVGAGI (reference sequence). This CDR3 reads CASSYPDTQYF. CDR3 coding DNA: TGTGCCAGCAGTTACCCAGATACGCAGTATTTT.

The genes are TRBV28 and TRBJ2-7; TRBD2 matches at 7 bases. This CDR3 has 15 residues. Germline trimming cut 0 bases from V and 6 bases from J; bases unmatched to any gene: 8. Germline CDR1 is MDHEN and CDR2 is SYDVKM. Here the CDR3 reads CASSLWAGVPPEQYF. The DNA for the CDR3 is TGTGCCAGCAGTTTATGGGCGGGAGTCCCACCCGAGCAGTACTTC.

The chain is built from TRBV19 and TRBJ2-1, with unresolved D. The CDR3 has 15 residues. In germline, CDR1 is LNHDA, CDR2 SQIVND (reference sequence). The V and J ends lost 1 base and 4 bases respectively, with 11 bases between them. The CDR3 protein is CASSIGLRQYNEQFF. The CDR3 DNA reads as TGTGCCAGTAGTATAGGTTTGAGACAATACAATGAGCAGTTCTTC. The variable domain in full, completed from reference TRBV19 and TRBJ2-1, reads DGGITQSPKYLFRKEGQNVTLSCEQNLNHDAMYWYRQDPGQGLRLIYYSQIVNDFQKGDIAEGYSVSREKKESFPLTVTSAQKNPTAFYLCASSIGLRQYNEQFFGPGTRLTVL.

The V and J genes are TRBV5-1 and TRBJ2-2; 7 bases agree with TRBD2. The CDR3 consists of 15 residues. Germline V CDR1 and CDR2: SGHRS, YFSETQ. Trimming removed 4 bases from V and 7 bases from J; junction bases left unmatched: 10. DNA for the CDR3: TGCGCCAGCAGCCCGCCTCCTGTAGCGGGCGGGGAGCTGTTTTTT. This translates into CASSPPPVAGGELFF.

DNA of the CDR3: TGTGCCAGAAGGGACGGTGAAGAGACCCAGTACTTC. Translating it yields CARRDGEETQYF. The rearrangement links TRBV6-5 to TRBJ2-5, with D possibly being TRBD1 or TRBD2 (5 bases each). Between the trimmed V and J ends, which lost 9 bases and 3 bases, there was a span of 11 bases. The CDR3 totals 12 residues. Germline lookup yields CDR1 MNHEY and CDR2 SVGAGI.

The chain couples TRBV7-9 to TRBJ2-7; tentatively, D is TRBD2 (6 bases). Trimming removed 2 bases at V and 0 bases at J, with 11 bases between. The CDR3 runs to 15 residues. The germline V gene has CDR1 SEHNR and CDR2 FQNEAQ (reference sequence). CDR3 in amino acids: CASSLPSGYSYEQYF. In DNA form, the CDR3 reads TGTGCCAGCAGCTTACCCAGCGGGTACTCCTACGAGCAGTACTTC. The variable domain in full, completed from reference TRBV7-9 and TRBJ2-7, reads DTGVSQNPRHKITKRGQNVTFRCDPISEHNRLYWYRQTLGQGPEFLTYFQNEAQLEKSRLLSDRFSAERPKGSFSTLEIQRTEQGDSAMYLCASSLPSGYSYEQYFGPGTRLTVT.

The chain uses TRBV28 and TRBJ1-2, with D perhaps matching TRBD1 (5 bases). The ends were cut back, 6 bases at V and 3 bases at J, with 14 bases in the middle. The CDR3 contains 14 residues. CDR1 is MDHEN, CDR2 SYDVKM, per germline. DNA of the CDR3: TGTGCCAGCAGGAACCAGGGAAGGGACTATGGCTACACCTTC. It translates to CASRNQGRDYGYTF.

CDR3 nucleotides: TGTGCCAGCAGTTTTCCGGGACAGGGGATTGGCTACACCTTC. Translated: CASSFPGQGIGYTF. V usage is TRBV28 and J usage is TRBJ1-2, with TRBD1 matching 10 bases. This CDR3 has 14 amino acids. V dropped 3 bases and J dropped 7; count of bases not matched to a gene: 5. Per the germline V gene, CDR1 is MDHEN and CDR2 is SYDVKM.

This chain joins TRBV6-5 and TRBJ1-1; 9 bases map to TRBD1. The V gene's germline CDR1 is MNHEY and CDR2 SVGAGI. J lost 1 base, V lost 6 bases, and 3 bases had no gene match. The CDR3 is 14 residues long. The CDR3 spells CASSLTGGNTEAFF. For the CDR3, the DNA is TGTGCCAGCAGCCTGACAGGGGGGAACACTGAAGCTTTCTTT.

V and J are TRBV27 and TRBJ1-5, with a possible D match to TRBD1 (6 bases). V lost 6 bases and J 6 bases, leaving 15 bases between the germline ends. Germline CDR1 MNHEY, CDR2 SMNVEV (reference sequence). This CDR3 is 14 amino acids long. The CDR3 nucleotides read TGTGCCAGCAGCCTCACGGGGGCCGCTCAGCCCCAGCATTTT. It yields the protein CASSLTGAAQPQHF.

This rearrangement joins TRBV7-6 to TRBJ2-3; D unresolved. Germline V gene sequence: CDR1 SGHVS, CDR2 FNYEAQ. The CDR3 is 16 residues long. V was clipped by 2 bases and J by 0 bases, with 12 bases between them. CDR3 bases: TGTGCCAGCAGCTTACGAAGTCCCCGTAGCACAGATACGCAGTATTTT. As protein: CASSLRSPRSTDTQYF.

This chain uses TRBV19 with TRBJ1-5; D call uncertain. The germline CDR1 and CDR2 sequences are LNHDA and SQIVND (reference sequence). V shed 5 bases and J shed 2 bases, with 10 bases lying between them. This CDR3 is 14 amino acids long. This CDR3 is CASSPRIRNQPQHF. The DNA of the CDR3 is TGTGCCAGTAGTCCCCGGATCCGCAATCAGCCCCAGCATTTT.

This rearrangement joins TRBV27 to TRBJ1-5, with D tentatively TRBD1 (6 bases). V was pared by 6 bases and J by 3 bases, with 15 bases between. The germline V gene encodes CDR1 MNHEY and CDR2 SMNVEV (reference sequence). The length of the CDR3 is 15 residues. The CDR3 loop reads CASRPTGRTNQPQHF. CDR3 sequence (DNA): TGTGCCAGCAGACCCACAGGGAGGACCAATCAGCCCCAGCATTTT.

The chain carries TRBV19 and TRBJ2-1, with D perhaps matching TRBD1 (6 bases). The V and J ends lost 3 bases and 3 bases respectively, with 18 bases between them. In germline, CDR1 is LNHDA, CDR2 SQIVND (reference sequence). This CDR3 is built from 17 residues. DNA of the CDR3: TGTGCCAGTAGTATGGGGCTGGGGGCGGCACTCTACAATGAGCAGTTCTTC. This sequence encodes CASSMGLGAALYNEQFF.

This chain joins TRBV28 and TRBJ2-6; 9 bases align to TRBD1. The ends lost 6 bases at V and 2 bases at J; junction bases unmatched: 8. The CDR3 totals 17 residues. Germline CDR1 reads MDHEN; CDR2 reads SYDVKM. CDR3 sequence (DNA): TGTGCCAGCAGCCCGGGACAGGGTAATCCTGGGGCCAACGTCCTGACTTTC. As protein: CASSPGQGNPGANVLTF.

J is TRBJ1-3 and V is TRBV4-1; 7 nucleotides agree with TRBD1. Unmatched junction bases numbered 12, after V lost 4 bases and J lost 0 bases. Germline CDR1 is MGHRA and CDR2 is YSYEKL. This CDR3 spans 18 amino acids. CDR3 sequence: CASSPAPGQLFSGNTIYF. Written as DNA, the CDR3 is TGCGCCAGCAGCCCAGCCCCGGGACAGCTCTTCTCTGGAAACACCATATATTTT.

This clone was seen a single time. The chain recombines TRBV4-1 with TRBJ2-1, with TRBD2 as a possible D gene (7 bases). The ends were cut back, 4 bases at V and 2 bases at J, with 27 bases in the middle. This CDR3 has 20 amino acids. The germline V gene encodes CDR1 MGHRA and CDR2 YSYEKL. DNA of the CDR3: TGCGCCAGCAGCCCCTGGCGGGCGGGGGCGGGGACGACCCCCTACAATGAGCAGTTCTTC. Its translation is CASSPWRAGAGTTPYNEQFF.